This T cell receptor beta chain was observed in a study of T cells in localized non-small cell lung cancer. Using immunoSEQ multiplex PCR, the repertoire was profiled, and TCRdb retains in-frame clones only, with some absent. The sample contains fewer than 75,000 clones, approximately 88% of which appear only once. CDR1 and CDR2 (germline): SGHNT, YYREEE (reference sequence). This CDR3 spans 13 amino acids. The V and J ends lost 1 base and 10 bases respectively, with 9 bases between them. The chain recombines TRBV5-4 with TRBJ1-6, with D hard to call. The sequence was collected from a female donor at least 60 years old with stage I lung adenocarcinoma. This specimen consisted of peripheral blood, obtained before any cancer treatment. This CDR3 reads CASSLPGRSPLHF. The CDR3 coding sequence is TGTGCCAGCAGCTTGCCCGGGCGATCACCCCTCCACTTT.